This entry concerns a single TCR beta chain. The record originates from a study of blood T cell repertoires in COVID-19. At the level of the study: Samples of COVID-19 (acute and convalescent) were obtained from the United States, Italy and Spain. PBMCs, B-cell-depleted T cells, or T cells were the source of the cDNA or gDNA that made up the material.

The CDR3 sequence is 13 residues long. Germline lookup yields CDR1 SGHTA and CDR2 FQGTGA. Trimming removed 6 bases from V and 6 bases from J, with 12 bases in between. Enrollment of patients from Seattle took place during active infection, with longitudinal follow-up. In the source study's methods: How many nucleated cells were present was estimated from reference gene primer amplification. The protocol was immunoSEQ multiplex PCR, while the TCRdb copy is restricted to in-frame clones and leaves out a portion. D and trimming come from the DNA, and the V and J calls and clone size come from that table. This sample carries 400,000 to 450,000 clones, approximately 90% of them seen once, and the ten largest clones take 10% to 15%.

The rearrangement uses TRBV7-3 and TRBJ2-4; D is unresolved. The sequenced sample was peripheral blood. The origin of this receptor is a woman between 45 and 60 years old with COVID-19, enrolled during active disease. CDR3 region: CASSPSGRNIQYF. DNA of the CDR3: TGTGCCAGCAGTCCGAGTGGGCGAAACATTCAGTACTTC.